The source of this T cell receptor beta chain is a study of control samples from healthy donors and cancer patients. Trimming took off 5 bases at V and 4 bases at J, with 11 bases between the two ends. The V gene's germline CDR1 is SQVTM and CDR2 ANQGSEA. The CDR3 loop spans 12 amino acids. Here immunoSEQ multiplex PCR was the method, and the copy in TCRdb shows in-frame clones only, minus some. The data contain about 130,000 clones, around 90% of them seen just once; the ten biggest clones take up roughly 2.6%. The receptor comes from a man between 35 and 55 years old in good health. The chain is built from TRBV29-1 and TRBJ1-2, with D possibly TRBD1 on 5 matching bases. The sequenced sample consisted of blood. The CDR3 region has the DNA TGCAGCGTTTGGACGGGACTCTATGGCTACACCTTC. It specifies CSVWTGLYGYTF.